This T cell receptor beta chain was obtained from a study of memory CD4+ T cells and cytomegalovirus serostatus. Study at large: Of the healthy Belgian adults, 9 or 10 were CMV seropositive and 24 seronegative. Overall study findings and caveats: Repertoires predicted CMV serostatus with median bootstrapped AUC of 0.95. 67 of 164 known CMV-associated TCRbeta sequences appeared in CD4+ memory.

Single viable CD3+CD4+CD8-CD45RO+ cells were sorted as the memory CD4+ T cells. Serum IgG to CMV pp150, pp28, p38 and p52 defined serostatus. On this clone itself: Its specificity is not known.

TCRdb keeps only in-frame clones here, not all; method: immunoSEQ multiplex PCR. Of some 53,000 clones in the sample, 78% are singletons; the top ten hold about 0.77%. The CDR3 is 15 residues long. V was cut by 2 bases and J by 1 base, with 12 bases left in between. Looked up from germline, CDR1 is SGHKS and CDR2 is YYEKEE (reference sequence). This TCR came from an adult in good health and CMV-seronegative. V usage is TRBV5-5 and J usage is TRBJ2-5; possibly TRBD2 for D (7 bases). What was sequenced was memory CD4+ T cells from blood. DNA of the CDR3: TGTGCCAGCAGCTTTATCGGGGGGCTCCAAGAGACCCAGTACTTC. This encodes CASSFIGGLQETQYF.